This T cell receptor beta chain comes out of a study of blood T cell repertoires in COVID-19. Repertoires were generated with immunoSEQ multiplex PCR, while TCRdb's copy carries only in-frame clones and drops some. Seen here are approximately 200,000 clones, around 90% observed once, and the top ten hold 2% to 2.5%. Study members were between about 18 and 100 years old and lived in 25 or so US regions. The receptor's source is a woman aged 25 to 45 who had recovered from COVID-19. Sequencing was carried out using PBMCs or T cells enriched from blood (not recorded which).

The DNA of the CDR3 is TGTGCCAGCAGCTTAGTAGCGCCGGGGGAGCTGTTTTTT. Translated, it gives CASSLVAPGELFF. V usage is TRBV7-6 and J usage is TRBJ2-2; D may be TRBD2 (5 bases). This CDR3 contains 13 residues. Germline CDR1 reads SGHVS; CDR2 reads FNYEAQ. V lost 1 base and J 8 bases, leaving 8 bases between the germline ends.